This T cell receptor (beta chain) was sequenced in a study of beta chain features in type 1 diabetes. The purity of all sorted populations exceeded 98%. The isolated RNA, all of it, was reverse transcribed, so expressed TCRB transcripts were what got sequenced. Generated by immunoSEQ multiplex PCR, the TCRdb table keeps only in-frame clones and is missing some. The sample holds under 800,000 clones, around 15% seen once. V dropped 4 bases and J dropped 3; count of bases not matched to a gene: 14. Germline CDR1 and CDR2: LGHNA and YNFKEQ. The CDR3 sequence is 19 residues long. The chain is built from TRBV4-2 and TRBJ2-3, with TRBD2 matching over 12 bases. The TCR originated in a man between 18 and 29 years old in good health. Sequencing used naive CD4+ T cells from blood. The CDR3 region is CASSRRLAGGLGSTDTQYF. In DNA, the CDR3 is TGTGCCAGCAGCCGACGGCTAGCGGGGGGGCTCGGAAGTACAGATACGCAGTATTTT.